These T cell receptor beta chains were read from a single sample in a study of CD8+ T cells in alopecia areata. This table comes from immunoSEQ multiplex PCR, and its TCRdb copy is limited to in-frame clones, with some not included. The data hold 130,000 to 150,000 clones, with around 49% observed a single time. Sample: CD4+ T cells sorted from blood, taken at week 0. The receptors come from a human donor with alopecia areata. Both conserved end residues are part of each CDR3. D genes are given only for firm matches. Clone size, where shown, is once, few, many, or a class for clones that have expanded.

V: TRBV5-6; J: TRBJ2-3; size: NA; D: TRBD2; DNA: TGTGCCAGCAGCTTGAGTGGCACTAGCGGGATCCATACGCAGTATTTT; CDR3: CASSLSGTSGIHTQYF
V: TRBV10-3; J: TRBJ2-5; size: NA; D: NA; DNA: TGTGCCATCGGAGAGGACAGCCGAGAGACCCAGTACTTC; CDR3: CAIGEDSRETQYF
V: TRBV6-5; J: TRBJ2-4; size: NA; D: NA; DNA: TGTGCCAGCAGTTCTTACAATCGGAACATTCAGTACTTC; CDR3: CASSSYNRNIQYF
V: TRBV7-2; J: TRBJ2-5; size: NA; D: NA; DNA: TGTGCCAGCAGCTTAGGTGGCACCTCCCGGGAGACCCAGTACTTC; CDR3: CASSLGGTSRETQYF
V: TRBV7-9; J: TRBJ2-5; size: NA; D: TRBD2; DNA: TGTGCCAGCAGCCCCGAGCGGGAGATAGGAGAGACCCAGTACTTC; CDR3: CASSPEREIGETQYF
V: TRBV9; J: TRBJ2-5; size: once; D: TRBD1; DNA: TGTGCCAGCAGCCCTCAGGGGGCTGGAGAGACCCAGTACTTC; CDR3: CASSPQGAGETQYF
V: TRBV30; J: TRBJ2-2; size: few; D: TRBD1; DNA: TGTGCCTGGGGCTACAGGGGAGACCGGGAGCTGTTTTTT; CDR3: CAWGYRGDRELFF
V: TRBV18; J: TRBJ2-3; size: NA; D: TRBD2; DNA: TGTGCCAGCTCACCGGGACTAGCGGGAGCAGATACGCAGTATTTT; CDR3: CASSPGLAGADTQYF
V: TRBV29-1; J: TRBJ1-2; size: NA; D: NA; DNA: TGCAGCGTTGGCGTAGCCCGATATGGCTACACCTTC; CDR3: CSVGVARYGYTF
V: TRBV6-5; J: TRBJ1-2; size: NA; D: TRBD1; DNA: TGTGCCAGCAGACGCGGGACAGGGGGCGATAGCTACACCTTC; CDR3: CASRRGTGGDSYTF
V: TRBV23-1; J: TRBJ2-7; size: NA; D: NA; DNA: TGCGCCAGCAGTCAACCGTGGGGCGGAAAGTACTGCGAGCAGTACTTC; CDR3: CASSQPWGGKYCEQYF
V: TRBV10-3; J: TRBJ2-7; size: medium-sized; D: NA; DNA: TGTGCCAGTGCCGGGGCTCCCTACGAGCAGTACTTC; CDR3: CASAGAPYEQYF
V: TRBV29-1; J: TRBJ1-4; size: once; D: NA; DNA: TGCAGCGTTGGGGGAGGGGCTAATGAAAAACTGTTTTTT; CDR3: CSVGGGANEKLFF
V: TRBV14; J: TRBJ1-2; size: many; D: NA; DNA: TGTGCCAGCAGCCAGCGAGCTAACTATGGCTACACCTTC; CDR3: CASSQRANYGYTF
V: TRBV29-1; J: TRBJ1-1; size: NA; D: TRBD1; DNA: TGCAGCGGTGGGACAGTGGGTGAAGCTTTCTTT; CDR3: CSGGTVGEAFF
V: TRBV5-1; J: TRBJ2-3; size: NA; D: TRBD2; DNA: TGCGCCAGCAGCTTGGGGACTAGCGGAGCCGCTAAGACAGATACGCAGTATTTT; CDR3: CASSLGTSGAAKTDTQYF
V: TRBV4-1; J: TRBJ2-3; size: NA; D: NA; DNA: TGCGCCAGCAGCCCCCTAAGGACTCGGAGTCCGCAGTATTTT; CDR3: CASSPLRTRSPQYF
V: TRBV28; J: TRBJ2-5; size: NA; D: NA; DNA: TGTGCCAGCGGCCTTTCAGGTGCCTCGAGGACCCAGTACTTC; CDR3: CASGLSGASRTQYF
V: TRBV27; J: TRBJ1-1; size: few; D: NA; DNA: TGTGCCAGCAGTTTTGGATCCGGTGGGGAGAACACTGAAGCTTTCTTT; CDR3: CASSFGSGGENTEAFF
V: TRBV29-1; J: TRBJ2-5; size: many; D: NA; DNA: TGCAGCGTTGTGATATCGGAGACCCAGTACTTC; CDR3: CSVVISETQYF
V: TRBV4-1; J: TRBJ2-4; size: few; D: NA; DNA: TGCGCCAGCAGCCCCCCAAGGTCCGCGACGGACATTCAGTACTTC; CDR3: CASSPPRSATDIQYF
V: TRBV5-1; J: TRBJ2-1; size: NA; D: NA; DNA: TGCGCCAGCAGCCTCCAGGACGGGCTCAATGAGCAGTTCTTC; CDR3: CASSLQDGLNEQFF
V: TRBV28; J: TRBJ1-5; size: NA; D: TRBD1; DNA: TGTGCCGTGAATCAGGGGGGAGGCAATCAGCCCCAGCATTTT; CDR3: CAVNQGGGNQPQHF
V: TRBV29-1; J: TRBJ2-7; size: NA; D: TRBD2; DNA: TGCAGCGTGTCCCGGGAGGGAGGGCCCTACGAGCAGTACTTC; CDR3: CSVSREGGPYEQYF
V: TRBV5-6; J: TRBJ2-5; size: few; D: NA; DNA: TGTGCCAGCAGCTTGGCCGGCAGGGCCCAAGAGACCCAGTACTTC; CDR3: CASSLAGRAQETQYF
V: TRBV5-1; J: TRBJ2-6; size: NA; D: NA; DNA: TGCGCCAGCAGCGGCGGCGGAGGGGGATCTTCTGGGGCCAACGTCCTGACTTTC; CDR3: CASSGGGGGSSGANVLTF
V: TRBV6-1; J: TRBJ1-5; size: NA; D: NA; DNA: TGTGCCAGCAGTGGGGATGGCAGGGGCGGACAGCCCCAGCATTTT; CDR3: CASSGDGRGGQPQHF
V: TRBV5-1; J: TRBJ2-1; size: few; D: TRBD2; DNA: TGCGCCAGCCAGACTAGCGGGGCCCTTGATGAGCAGTTCTTC; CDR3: CASQTSGALDEQFF
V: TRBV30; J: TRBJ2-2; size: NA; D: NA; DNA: TGTGCCTGGAGTCTTCCCGGGGAGCTGTTTTTT; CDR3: CAWSLPGELFF
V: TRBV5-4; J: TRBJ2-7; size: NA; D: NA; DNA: TGTGCCAGCAGCTTGGCGGAAAACCTCTACGAGCAGTACTTC; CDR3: CASSLAENLYEQYF
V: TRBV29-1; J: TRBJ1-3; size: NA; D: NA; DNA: TGCAGCACTGGACAGGGAAACACCATATATTTT; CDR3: CSTGQGNTIYF
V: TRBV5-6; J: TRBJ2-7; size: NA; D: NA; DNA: TGTGCCAGCAGCTCGGACTACGAGCAGTACTTC; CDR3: CASSSDYEQYF
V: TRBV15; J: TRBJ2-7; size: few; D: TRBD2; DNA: TGTGCCACCAGCAGAGTAGGGCGGGAGCGAACGGGCGAGCAGTACTTC; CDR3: CATSRVGRERTGEQYF
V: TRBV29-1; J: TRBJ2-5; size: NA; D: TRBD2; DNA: TGCAGCGGCGAAAGGGCGGGGGGAGAGACCCAGTACTTC; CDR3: CSGERAGGETQYF
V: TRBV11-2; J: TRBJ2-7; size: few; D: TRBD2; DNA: TGTGCCAGCAGCTTTGAGAGACTAGCGGCATCCTACGAGCAGTACTTC; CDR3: CASSFERLAASYEQYF
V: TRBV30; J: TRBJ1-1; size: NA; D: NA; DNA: TGTGCCTGGAGGCGAGGCGGGGGCGCCCCTGAAGCTTTCTTT; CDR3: CAWRRGGGAPEAFF
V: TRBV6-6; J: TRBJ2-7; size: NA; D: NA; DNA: TGTGCCAGCAGTTTCGCCGGACAAACCTACGAGCAGTACTTC; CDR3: CASSFAGQTYEQYF
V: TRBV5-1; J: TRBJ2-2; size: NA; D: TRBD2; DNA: TGCGCCAGCAGCTTGGTAGCGGGAAGCACCGGGGAGCTGTTTTTT; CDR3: CASSLVAGSTGELFF
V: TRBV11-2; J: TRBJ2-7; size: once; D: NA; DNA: TGTGCCAGCAGCTTAGGTTATTCCTACGAGCAGTACTTC; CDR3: CASSLGYSYEQYF
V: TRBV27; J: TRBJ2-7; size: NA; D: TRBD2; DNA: TGTGCCAGGGGACGACTAGCGGGAGCCTACGAGCAGTACTTC; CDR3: CARGRLAGAYEQYF
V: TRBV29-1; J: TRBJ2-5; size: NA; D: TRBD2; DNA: TGCAGCGTTGTGGAGGGGCGTCTTCTAGCGGTGGAGACCCAGTACTTC; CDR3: CSVVEGRLLAVETQYF
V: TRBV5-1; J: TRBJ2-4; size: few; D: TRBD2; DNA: TGCGCCAGCAGCTTGGCCATGGTAGCGGGAGGTGCTGACATTCAGTACTTC; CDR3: CASSLAMVAGGADIQYF